The 5 T cell receptor beta chains reported below all come from one sample, sequenced in a study of shared clonotypes between healthy human individuals. Measured with immunoSEQ multiplex PCR; TCRdb has only the in-frame clones, and not every one. The sample shows some 490,000 clones, over 70% of them seen only once. The sequenced sample was PBMCs. These receptors all stem from a woman aged 40 to 50 in good health. Some clones in this sample may be carry-over from other donors' samples.

V and J are TRBV5-6 and TRBJ1-1; D not resolved. The CDR3 sequence is 12 residues long. Germline loops: CDR1 SGHDT, CDR2 YYEEEE. The V and J ends lost 4 bases and 1 base respectively, with 5 bases between them. CDR3 protein: CASSRGNTEAFF. DNA of the CDR3: TGTGCCAGCAGCCGAGGGAACACTGAAGCTTTCTTT. Variable domain in full (rest from reference TRBV5-6 and TRBJ1-1): DAGVTQSPTHLIKTRGQQVTLRCSPKSGHDTVSWYQQALGQGPQFIFQYYEEEERQRGNFPDRFSGHQFPNYSSELNVNALLLGDSALYLCASSRGNTEAFFGQGTRLTVV.

The chain couples TRBV11-3 to TRBJ2-7, with D perhaps being TRBD1 or TRBD2 (5 bases each). V was cut by 5 bases and J by 5 bases, with 13 bases left in between. This CDR3 region has 13 residues. The germline V gene encodes CDR1 SGHNT and CDR2 YENEEA. The CDR3 DNA is TGTGCCAGCAGCCCCAGAGGGGTTAACGAGCAGTACTTC. This gives the protein CASSPRGVNEQYF.

Note on this clone: This is likely an artifact of a read error, given a far larger clone one base away. The sample has other DNA sequences that encode this CDR3 too. The chain couples TRBV29-1 to TRBJ1-2; D gene uncertain. Germline values: CDR1 SQVTM, CDR2 ANQGSEA. The V and J ends lost 0 bases and 4 bases respectively, with 9 bases between them. CDR3 length equals 13 residues. The CDR3 loop reads CSVEDSSVYGYTF. The DNA of the CDR3 is TGCAGCGTTGAAGATAGCTCTGTCTATGGCTACACCTTC.

This chain links TRBV4-2 with TRBJ2-1; the match to TRBD2 covers 8 bases. Per the germline V gene, CDR1 is LGHNA and CDR2 is YNFKEQ. With V trimmed by 4 bases and J by 7 bases, 12 bases remained unmatched. This CDR3 region has 16 residues. The CDR3 region is CASSRTQAGVENEQFF. DNA for the CDR3: TGTGCCAGCAGCCGTACACAAGCGGGAGTAGAGAATGAGCAGTTCTTC.

This chain uses TRBV28 with TRBJ2-1; unclear D gene. The CDR3 is 13 amino acids. The germline V and J ends were trimmed by 5 bases and 4 bases, with 9 bases remaining between them. Germline CDR1 reads MDHEN; CDR2 reads SYDVKM. The CDR3 DNA reads TGTGCCAGCAGTAAAGGACCATACAATGAGCAGTTCTTC. Amino acids: CASSKGPYNEQFF.